This T cell receptor beta chain was profiled in a study of T cell repertoires in ileal Crohn's disease. About the research overall: About half of patients got postoperative therapy: about ten thiopurines, about 20 anti-TNF.

As to time point: neoterminal ileum biopsy at postoperative endoscopy, about 6 months after surgery. The repertoire was sequenced with immunoSEQ multiplex PCR; TCRdb's copy has only in-frame clones and lacks some. The sample has some 15,000 clones, roughly three quarters seen once. Germline CDR1 SGHTA, CDR2 FQGNSA. The CDR3 runs to 13 residues. The V end lost 1 base, the J end lost 0 bases, and 4 bases lay between the germline ends. The receptor was isolated from an adult with Crohn's disease. Material: ileal tissue. This chain joins TRBV7-2 and TRBJ2-7, with D unclear. CDR3 sequence: CASSLGPSYEQYF. CDR3 coding DNA: TGTGCCAGCAGCTTAGGTCCCTCCTACGAGCAGTACTTC.